Listed below are T cell receptor beta chains from one sample, sequenced in a study of T cells in localized non-small cell lung cancer. Assay used: immunoSEQ multiplex PCR; TCRdb lists only in-frame clones, some missing. The sample gives fewer than 25,000 clones, roughly 90% of which show up once; 1.1% is in the top ten. The sequences come from peripheral blood, collected before any cancer treatment. The receptors originated from a woman aged 35-75 years with stage I lung adenocarcinoma. Each CDR3 is given with its conserved first and last residue. The D gene is left open where the match is weak. Rows give clone size only sometimes, using once, few, many, or a class for an expanded clone.

clone size	D gene	V gene	J gene	CDR3 DNA	CDR3 protein
once	-	TRBV5-6	TRBJ1-2	TGTGCCAGCAGCTTGGCGGAGATATATGGCTACACCTTC	CASSLAEIYGYTF
-	TRBD2	TRBV6-6	TRBJ2-5	TGTGCCAGCAGTTACTCGGGCGGGGGGCTGGAGACCCAGTACTTC	CASSYSGGGLETQYF
-	-	TRBV27	TRBJ2-5	TGTGCCAGCAGTTTAGGTAGTCGTAGTGGGGAGACCCAGTACTTC	CASSLGSRSGETQYF
once	-	TRBV7-3	TRBJ2-1	TGTGCCAGCAGCTCGGACAGTGCCTACAATGAGCAGTTCTTC	CASSSDSAYNEQFF
-	-	TRBV10-3	TRBJ2-7	TGTGCCATCAGTAAACCGGACAGCACCTACGAGCAGTACTTC	CAISKPDSTYEQYF
-	TRBD1	TRBV4-1	TRBJ1-2	TGCGCCAGCAGCCGAACACCGGGACAGGAGAAAATTTATGGCTACACCTTC	CASSRTPGQEKIYGYTF
-	TRBD2	TRBV7-2	TRBJ2-5	TGTGCCAGCAGCGTAGCGGGGGCCGGGTGGTACTTC	CASSVAGAGWYF
-	-	TRBV5-6	TRBJ1-4	TGTGCCAGCAGCTATGGCCTGGTTAATGAAAAACTGTTTTTT	CASSYGLVNEKLFF
-	TRBD1	TRBV11-2	TRBJ1-1	TGTGCCAGCAGAGGACAGGTTGAAGCTTTCTTT	CASRGQVEAFF
-	-	TRBV7-3	TRBJ2-1	TGTGCCAGCAGCCCGGCCGGGAGAAATGAGCAGTTCTTC	CASSPAGRNEQFF
-	TRBD2	TRBV11-2	TRBJ2-1	TGTGCCAGCAGCTCAGCCGGGACTAGCGGGGGGGCCTATCAGTTCTTC	CASSSAGTSGGAYQFF
-	-	TRBV6-1	TRBJ1-1	TGTGCCAGCAGTGACGGGTACACTGAAGCTTTCTTT	CASSDGYTEAFF